This T cell receptor beta chain stems from a study of vaccination effects on CD4 cells after COVID-19. The protocol was immunoSEQ multiplex PCR, while the TCRdb copy is restricted to in-frame clones and leaves out a portion. The sample yields about 76,000 clones, roughly 80% seen once. Remarks on this clone: The antigen remains unidentified.

This CDR3 spans 14 amino acids. From germline, CDR1 is MGHDK and CDR2 SYGVNS. The germline V and J ends were trimmed by 1 base and 6 bases, with 12 bases remaining between them. Following culture for 9 to 11 days, CD4+ T cells were isolated. Having tested negative for nucleocapsid antibodies, the vaccine recipients showed no prior SARS-CoV-2 infection. V is TRBV25-1 and J is TRBJ2-5; TRBD1 might be the D (6 bases). The receptor's source is a human donor who received a COVID-19 vaccine. The sample was CD4+ T cells from PBMCs cultured without peptide, taken before COVID-19 vaccination. This chain's CDR3 is CASSEFGTWKTQYF. CDR3 DNA: TGTGCCAGCAGTGAATTTGGGACATGGAAGACCCAGTACTTC.